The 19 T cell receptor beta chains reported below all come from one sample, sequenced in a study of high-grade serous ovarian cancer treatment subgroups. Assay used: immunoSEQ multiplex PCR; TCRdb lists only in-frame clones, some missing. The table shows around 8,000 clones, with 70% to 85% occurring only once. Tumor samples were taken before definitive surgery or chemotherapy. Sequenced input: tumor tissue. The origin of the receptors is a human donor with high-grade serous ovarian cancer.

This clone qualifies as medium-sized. The CDR3 DNA reads TGTGCCAGCAGCCGAGCCGGCCCCCAGATCGGCTTATACGAGCAGTACTTC. Protein product: CASSRAGPQIGLYEQYF. This chain links TRBV4-2 with TRBJ2-7; the D is unclear. Germline CDR1 reads LGHNA; CDR2 reads YNFKEQ. This CDR3 comprises 17 residues. The ends were cut back, 4 bases at V and 4 bases at J, with 23 bases in the middle.

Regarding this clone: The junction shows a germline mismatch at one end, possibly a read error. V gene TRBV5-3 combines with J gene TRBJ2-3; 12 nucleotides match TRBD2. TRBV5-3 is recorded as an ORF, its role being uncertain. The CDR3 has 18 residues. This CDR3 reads CARTLRASLAGGPDTQYF. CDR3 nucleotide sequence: TGTGCCAGAACCTTGAGGGCCTCGCTAGCGGGAGGGCCGGATACGCAGTATTTT.

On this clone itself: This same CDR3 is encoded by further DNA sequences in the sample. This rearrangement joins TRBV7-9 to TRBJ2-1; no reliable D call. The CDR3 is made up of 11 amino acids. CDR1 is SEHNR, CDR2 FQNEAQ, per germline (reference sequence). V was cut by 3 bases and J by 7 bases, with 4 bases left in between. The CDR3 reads CASSLENEQFF. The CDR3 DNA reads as TGTGCCAGCAGCTTGGAGAATGAGCAGTTCTTC.

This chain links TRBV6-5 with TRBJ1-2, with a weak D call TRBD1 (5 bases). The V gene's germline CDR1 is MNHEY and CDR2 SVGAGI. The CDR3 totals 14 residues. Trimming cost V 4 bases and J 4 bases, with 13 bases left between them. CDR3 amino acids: CASSFRDRVYGYTF. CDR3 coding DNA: TGTGCCAGCAGTTTCCGGGACCGAGTCTATGGCTACACCTTC.

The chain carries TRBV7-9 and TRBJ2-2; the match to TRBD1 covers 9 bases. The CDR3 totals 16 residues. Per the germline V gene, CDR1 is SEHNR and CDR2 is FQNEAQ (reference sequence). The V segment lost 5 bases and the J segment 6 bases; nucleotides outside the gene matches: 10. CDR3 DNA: TGTGCCAGCAGCCAACTGACAGGGGGTTTTTCCGGGGAGCTGTTTTTT. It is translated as CASSQLTGGFSGELFF.

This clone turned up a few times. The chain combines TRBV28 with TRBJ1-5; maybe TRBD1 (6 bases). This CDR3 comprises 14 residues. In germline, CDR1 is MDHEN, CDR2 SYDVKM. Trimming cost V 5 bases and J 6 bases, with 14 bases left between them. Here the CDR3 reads CASSGQRAGQPQHF. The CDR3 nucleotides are TGTGCCAGCAGTGGACAGCGCGCGGGTCAGCCCCAGCATTTT.

CDR3 bases: TGTGCCAGCAGCTTAGACTATAATTCACCCCTCCACTTT. Translation gives CASSLDYNSPLHF. The rearrangement joins TRBV7-6 to TRBJ1-6, with D unclear. CDR1 is SGHVS and CDR2 is FNYEAQ in the germline V gene. The germline V and J ends were trimmed by 1 base and 3 bases, with 1 base remaining between them. The CDR3 length is 13 residues.

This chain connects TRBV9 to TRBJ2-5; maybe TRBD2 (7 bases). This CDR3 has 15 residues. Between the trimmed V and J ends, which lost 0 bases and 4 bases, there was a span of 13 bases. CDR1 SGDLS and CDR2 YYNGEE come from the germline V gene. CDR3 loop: CASSVAGGGGETQYF. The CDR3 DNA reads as TGTGCCAGCAGCGTAGCTGGGGGGGGCGGAGAGACCCAGTACTTC. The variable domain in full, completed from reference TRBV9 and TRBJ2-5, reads DSGVTQTPKHLITATGQRVTLRCSPRSGDLSVYWYQQSLDQGLQFLIQYYNGEERAKGNILERFSAQQFPDLHSELNLSSLELGDSALYFCASSVAGGGGETQYFGPGTRLLVL.

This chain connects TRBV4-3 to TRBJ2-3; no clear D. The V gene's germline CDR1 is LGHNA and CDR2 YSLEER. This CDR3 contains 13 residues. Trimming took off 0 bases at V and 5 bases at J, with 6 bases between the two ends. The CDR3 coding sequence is TGCGCCAGCAGCCAAGAGGGGAAAGATACGCAGTATTTT. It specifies CASSQEGKDTQYF.

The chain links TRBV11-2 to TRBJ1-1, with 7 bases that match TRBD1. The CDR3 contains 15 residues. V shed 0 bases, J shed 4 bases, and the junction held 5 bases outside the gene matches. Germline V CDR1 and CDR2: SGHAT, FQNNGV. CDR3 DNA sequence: TGTGCCAGCAGCTTAGATCTGACAGGGAGCACTGAAGCTTTCTTT. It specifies CASSLDLTGSTEAFF.

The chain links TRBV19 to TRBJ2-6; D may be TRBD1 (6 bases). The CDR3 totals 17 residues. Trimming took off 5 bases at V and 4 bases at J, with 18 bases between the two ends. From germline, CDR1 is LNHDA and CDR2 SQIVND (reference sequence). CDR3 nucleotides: TGTGCCAGTAGTGTACAGGTTCTTAGGGGGGGGGCCAACGTCCTGACTTTC. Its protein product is CASSVQVLRGGANVLTF.

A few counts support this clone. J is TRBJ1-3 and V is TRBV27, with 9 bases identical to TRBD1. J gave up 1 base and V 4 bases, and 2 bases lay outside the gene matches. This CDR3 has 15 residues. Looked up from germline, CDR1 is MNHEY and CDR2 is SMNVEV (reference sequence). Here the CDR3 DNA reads TGTGCCAGCAGTTACGACAGGGGGTCTGGAAACACCATATATTTT. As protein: CASSYDRGSGNTIYF.

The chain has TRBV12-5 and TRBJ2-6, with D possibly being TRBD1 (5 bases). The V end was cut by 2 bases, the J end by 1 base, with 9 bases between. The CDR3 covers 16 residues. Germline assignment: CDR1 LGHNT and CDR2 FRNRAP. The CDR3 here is CASGLTQGSGANVLTF. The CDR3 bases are TGTGCTAGTGGTTTGACCCAGGGTTCTGGGGCCAACGTCCTGACTTTC.

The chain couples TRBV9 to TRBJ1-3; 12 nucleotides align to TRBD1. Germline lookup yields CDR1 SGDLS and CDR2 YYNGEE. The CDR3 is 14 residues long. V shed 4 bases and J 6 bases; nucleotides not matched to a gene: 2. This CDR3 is CASSLGQGANTIYF. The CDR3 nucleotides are TGTGCCAGCAGCCTGGGACAGGGGGCAAACACCATATATTTT.

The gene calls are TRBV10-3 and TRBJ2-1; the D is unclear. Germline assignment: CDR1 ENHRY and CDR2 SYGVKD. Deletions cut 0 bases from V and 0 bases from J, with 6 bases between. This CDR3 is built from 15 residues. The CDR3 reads CAISESKGSYNEQFF. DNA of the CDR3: TGTGCCATCAGTGAGTCTAAAGGCTCCTACAATGAGCAGTTCTTC.

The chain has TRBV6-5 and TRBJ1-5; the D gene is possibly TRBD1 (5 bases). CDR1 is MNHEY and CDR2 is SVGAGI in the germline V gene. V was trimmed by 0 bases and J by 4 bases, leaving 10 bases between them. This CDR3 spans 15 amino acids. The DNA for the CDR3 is TGTGCCAGCAGTTACTCCGCGGGACCAAATCAGCCCCAGCATTTT. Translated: CASSYSAGPNQPQHF.

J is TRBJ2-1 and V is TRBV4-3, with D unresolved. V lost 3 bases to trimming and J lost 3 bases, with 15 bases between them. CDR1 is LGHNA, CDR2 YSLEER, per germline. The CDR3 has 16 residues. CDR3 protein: CASSQKSQENYNEQFF. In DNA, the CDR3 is TGCGCCAGCAGCCAGAAAAGTCAAGAGAACTACAATGAGCAGTTCTTC.

CDR3 DNA sequence: TGTGCCAGCAGCTTTCTAACAGGGGGGTTCACAGATACGCAGTATTTT. It encodes CASSFLTGGFTDTQYF. The J gene is TRBJ2-3, the V gene TRBV7-8; 8 bases align to TRBD1. CDR3 length: 16 residues. V shed 3 bases and J 2 bases; nucleotides not matched to a gene: 7. CDR1 SGHVS and CDR2 FQNEAQ come from the germline V gene.

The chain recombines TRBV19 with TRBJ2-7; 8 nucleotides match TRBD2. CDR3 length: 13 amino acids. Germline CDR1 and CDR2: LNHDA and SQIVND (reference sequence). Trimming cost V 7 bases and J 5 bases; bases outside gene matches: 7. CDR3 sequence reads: CASKGGGTHEQYF. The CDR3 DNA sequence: TGTGCCAGTAAAGGCGGGGGGACCCACGAGCAGTACTTC.